This T cell receptor (beta chain) was captured in a study of cytomegalovirus exposure and HLA in healthy donors. Germline V CDR1 and CDR2: SGHTS, YDEGEE. The V end lost 3 bases, the J end lost 0 bases, and 12 bases lay between the germline ends. The CDR3 spans 15 residues. Primers included in the PCR were 60 Vbeta and 13 Jbeta primers. Assay: immunoSEQ multiplex PCR; the TCRdb copy retains only in-frame clones and omits some. In the table there are 45,000 to 65,000 clones, around three quarters of which are singletons. Study-wide results and limits: There was a cluster of highly shared sequence variants that was likely a sequencing artifact. Later analysis indicated greater clonal expansion among HLA-associated TCR beta chains than among equally common other chains.

Worth noting for this clone: The antigen remains unidentified.

Sequenced material: PBMCs. The chain carries TRBV5-8 and TRBJ1-2; D might be TRBD1 (6 bases). The sequence derives from a woman in her fifties or sixties in good health and CMV-seropositive. This chain's CDR3 is CASSWGGTSNYGYTF. For the CDR3, the DNA is TGTGCCAGCAGCTGGGGGGGGACATCTAACTATGGCTACACCTTC.